These 20 T cell receptor beta chains originate from one sample sequenced in a study of CD4+ T cells in melanoma. This table comes from immunoSEQ multiplex PCR, and its TCRdb copy is limited to in-frame clones, with some not included. The data contain about 10,000 clones, about 73% of them singletons. The sample taken for sequencing was cells from a culture (not recorded whether cultured in vitro). The receptors shown here come from a human donor with melanoma.

This clone was picked up one time. The rearrangement joins TRBV5-6 to TRBJ1-6; no reliable D call. Germline CDR1 and CDR2: SGHDT and YYEEEE. V dropped 1 base and J dropped 6 bases, with 8 bases sitting between them. The CDR3 has 14 residues. As DNA, the CDR3 is TGTGCCAGCAGCTTGTGGCAGGTTAATTCACCCCTCCACTTT. Its protein is CASSLWQVNSPLHF.

The chain has TRBV5-1 and TRBJ1-1; 8 positions match TRBD1. V shed 4 bases, J shed 3 bases, and the junction held 5 bases outside the gene matches. The CDR3 is made up of 14 amino acids. Germline values: CDR1 SGHRS, CDR2 YFSETQ. The CDR3, as DNA: TGCGCCAGCAGCATACAGGGGGGGGACACTGAAGCTTTCTTT. This codes for CASSIQGGDTEAFF.

This clone showed up just a few times. The chain couples TRBV10-1 to TRBJ2-3; 7 nucleotides agree with TRBD2. This CDR3 is 16 amino acids long. Germline loops: CDR1 WNHNN, CDR2 SYGVQD (reference sequence). Trimming took 0 bases from V and 2 from J; bases not matched to a gene: 5. The CDR3 region has the DNA TGCGCCAGCAGTGAGTCCCTAGCGGCGTTCACAGATACGCAGTATTTT. Encoded protein: CASSESLAAFTDTQYF.

V usage is TRBV5-1 and J usage is TRBJ1-6; tentative D call: TRBD1 (6 bases). The V gene lost 5 bases and the J gene lost 7 bases, with 19 bases spanning the gap. CDR1 SGHRS and CDR2 YFSETQ come from the germline V gene. CDR3 size: 16 residues. The CDR3 nucleotides read TGCGCCAGCAGTCAACAGGGAGTGGGGGGAAATTCACCCCTCCACTTT. Its protein product is CASSQQGVGGNSPLHF.

This sequence joins TRBV19 and TRBJ1-5; unclear D gene. V lost 7 bases, J lost 2 bases, and 9 bases lay in between. Germline values: CDR1 LNHDA, CDR2 SQIVND (reference sequence). The CDR3 length is 13 residues. CDR3 residues: CASNFPGNQPQHF. The CDR3 nucleotides are TGTGCCAGTAACTTCCCCGGCAATCAGCCCCAGCATTTT.

This clone came up a few times. The chain uses TRBV5-1 and TRBJ1-1; 8 bases align to TRBD1. This CDR3 region has 15 residues. In germline, CDR1 is SGHRS, CDR2 YFSETQ. The junction had 5 bases not matched to a gene; V was cut back by 4 bases and J by 0 bases. The CDR3 loop reads CASSPDRGLNTEAFF. CDR3 coding DNA: TGCGCCAGCAGCCCAGACAGGGGACTGAACACTGAAGCTTTCTTT.

V usage is TRBV7-3 and J usage is TRBJ2-2; 7 nucleotides line up with TRBD2. After removal of 5 bases from V and 4 bases from J, the junction contained 10 bases not matched to a gene. The CDR3 is 16 residues long. CDR1 is SGHTA and CDR2 is FQGTGA in the germline V gene. In DNA, the CDR3 is TGTGCCAGCAGCAAAGGACTAGTGTTCTCCACCGGGGAGCTGTTTTTT. This gives the protein CASSKGLVFSTGELFF.

CDR3: CASSTRTSGAETQYF. CDR3 nucleotides: TGTGCCAGTAGTACTAGGACTAGCGGGGCGGAGACCCAGTACTTC. The V gene is TRBV19, the J gene TRBJ2-5; TRBD2 aligns across 12 bases. The CDR3 loop spans 15 amino acids. The V gene's germline CDR1 is LNHDA and CDR2 SQIVND (reference sequence). After removal of 4 bases from V and 5 bases from J, the junction contained 5 bases not matched to a gene.

The J gene is TRBJ2-5, the V gene TRBV5-1; no firm D call. Deletions cut 0 bases from V and 3 bases from J, with 9 bases between. The germline V gene encodes CDR1 SGHRS and CDR2 YFSETQ. The CDR3 runs 14 residues. The CDR3 DNA sequence: TGCGCCAGCAGCTTGGGACATGCAAAAGAGACCCAGTACTTC. Its translation: CASSLGHAKETQYF. Full variable domain (missing parts from reference TRBV5-1 and TRBJ2-5): KAGVTQTPRYLIKTRGQQVTLSCSPISGHRSVSWYQQTPGQGLQFLFEYFSETQRNKGNFPGRFSGRQFSNSRSEMNVSTLELGDSALYLCASSLGHAKETQYFGPGTRLLVL.

J is TRBJ1-1 and V is TRBV29-1; no definite D call. There are 15 residues in the CDR3. Germline assignment: CDR1 SQVTM and CDR2 ANQGSEA. Trimming shortened V by 5 bases and J by 1 base, and 17 bases separated the two germline ends. CDR3 sequence (DNA): TGCAGCGTTTTTTCCCCCTCCAGCGGGAACACTGAAGCTTTCTTT. Translating it yields CSVFSPSSGNTEAFF.

This sequence joins TRBV30 and TRBJ2-1; 9 bases are a match to TRBD2. V gave up 7 bases and J gave up 8 bases; unmatched junction bases: 15. Germline loops: CDR1 GTSNPN, CDR2 SVGIG (reference sequence). The CDR3 length is 15 residues. CDR3 in amino acids: CALQAGGTSWDEQFF. The CDR3, as DNA: TGTGCCTTGCAAGCGGGGGGAACCTCTTGGGATGAGCAGTTCTTC.

This clone was found a few times. This chain links TRBV11-2 with TRBJ1-1; 7 bases match TRBD1. V shed 5 bases, J shed 11 bases, and the junction held 14 bases outside the gene matches. Germline CDR1 and CDR2: SGHAT and FQNNGV. The CDR3 is 14 residues long. CDR3 DNA sequence: TGTGCCAGCAGCCCAATAGGACAGGCTCGAGCGGCTTTCTTT. Residues: CASSPIGQARAAFF.

The chain has TRBV5-4 and TRBJ2-3, with TRBD1 as a possible D gene (5 bases). The germline gives CDR1 SGHNT, CDR2 YYREEE (reference sequence). The CDR3 extends over 15 amino acids. V was clipped by 0 bases and J by 0 bases, with 8 bases between them. The DNA for the CDR3 is TGTGCCAGCAGCTTGGACAGGTTGAGCACAGATACGCAGTATTTT. Translated: CASSLDRLSTDTQYF.

This chain uses TRBV5-1 with TRBJ1-2; possible D gene TRBD1, 5 bases. CDR1 SGHRS and CDR2 YFSETQ come from the germline V gene. The CDR3 has 13 residues. Between the trimmed V and J ends, which lost 2 bases and 4 bases, there was a span of 9 bases. CDR3 sequence: CASSLRDGYGYTF. The DNA of the CDR3 is TGCGCCAGCAGCTTAAGGGACGGCTATGGCTACACCTTC.

The V gene is TRBV5-6, the J gene TRBJ2-5; maybe TRBD1 (8 bases). V gave up 3 bases and J gave up 4 bases, with 16 bases separating them. CDR3 length: 15 amino acids. Per germline, CDR1 SGHDT and CDR2 YYEEEE. This chain's CDR3 is CASSSTGGGTETQYF. Here the CDR3 DNA reads TGTGCCAGCAGCTCCACAGGGGGGGGAACAGAGACCCAGTACTTC.

V gene TRBV14 combines with J gene TRBJ2-7; maybe TRBD1 (6 bases). V lost 0 bases to trimming and J lost 4 bases, with 13 bases between them. The CDR3 covers 15 residues. Germline V gives CDR1 SGHDN, CDR2 FVKESK. CDR3 in amino acids: CASSQDRARGYEQYF. The CDR3 nucleotides read TGTGCCAGCAGCCAAGATAGGGCCAGGGGATACGAGCAGTACTTC.

This clone was seen a few times. V usage is TRBV2 and J usage is TRBJ1-6; a possible D gene is TRBD1 (6 bases). CDR3 length: 12 amino acids. The germline V gene has CDR1 SNHLY and CDR2 FYNNEI. The germline V and J ends were trimmed by 7 bases and 10 bases, with 11 bases remaining between them. CDR3 protein: CASNSRGSPLHF. CDR3 DNA: TGTGCCAGCAATAGCAGGGGATCACCCCTCCACTTT.

This chain links TRBV9 with TRBJ1-6; D remains unclear. This CDR3 has 16 residues. The V and J ends lost 0 bases and 2 bases respectively, with 9 bases between them. Per germline, CDR1 SGDLS and CDR2 YYNGEE. For the CDR3, the DNA is TGTGCCAGCAGCGTAGCTGGAGTCCCCTATAATTCACCCCTCCACTTT. This gives the protein CASSVAGVPYNSPLHF.

This clone is categorized as medium-sized. The J gene is TRBJ1-2, the V gene TRBV5-4; D remains ambiguous. This CDR3 is built from 13 residues. Deletions cut 0 bases from V and 1 base from J, with 4 bases between. CDR1 and CDR2 (germline): SGHNT, YYREEE (reference sequence). This CDR3 is CASSLDGNYGYTF. CDR3 nucleotide sequence: TGTGCCAGCAGCTTGGACGGTAACTATGGCTACACCTTC.

The V and J genes are TRBV6-6 and TRBJ1-4; 9 bases map to TRBD1. In germline, CDR1 is MNHNY, CDR2 SVGAGI (reference sequence). The J segment lost 6 bases and the V segment lost 4 bases, leaving 9 bases of the junction unmatched. This CDR3 contains 16 residues. The CDR3 protein is CASSSGTGLKYEKLFF. DNA for the CDR3: TGTGCCAGCAGTTCCGGGACAGGGTTAAAATATGAAAAACTGTTTTTT.